The rows below give T cell receptor beta chains drawn from one sample of a study of CD8 T cells in Susac syndrome. TCRdb re-called the immunoSEQ multiplex PCR reads with MiXCR, one entry per CDR3 protein. The sample consists of roughly 330,000 distinct CDR3 sequences, 92% of them appearing once. Sequencing was done on a sample of CD4+ T cells from PBMCs. Every receptor here comes from a human donor with multiple sclerosis. The CDR3 runs from the conserved cysteine through the conserved F or W.

j_gene,v_gene,CDR3aa
TRBJ2-3,TRBV5-4,CASSPPPGRHPDTQYF
TRBJ2-5,TRBV11-1,CASSLAWGAETQYF
TRBJ2-7,TRBV3-1,CASRRSGGHYEQYF
TRBJ1-5,TRBV6-2/TRBV6-3,CASSYVRGRSGRSQPQHF
TRBJ2-7,TRBV3-1,CASSQHPGAISYEQYF
TRBJ2-7,TRBV14,CASSQVGTGFYEQYF
TRBJ2-5,TRBV14,CASSQGWNPGETQYF
TRBJ2-1,TRBV9,CASSIVAPSGRNEQFF
TRBJ2-3,TRBV7-2,CASRTRLAGPSTDTQYF
TRBJ2-2,TRBV24-1,CATSDSGSRAGELFF
TRBJ2-7,TRBV4-2,CASSPQIIRDVIYEQYF
TRBJ2-5,TRBV11-1,CATALQTNLQETQYF
TRBJ1-1,TRBV27,CASSPRWGQANTEAFF
TRBJ1-6,TRBV20-1,CSARGASSYNSPLHF
TRBJ2-1,TRBV5-1,CASRGTGVGYNEQFF
TRBJ2-3,TRBV7-2,CASSLAVTDTQYF
TRBJ2-7,TRBV29-1,CSVEEPSGGSVYEQYF
TRBJ2-3,TRBV12-3/TRBV12-4,CASRRWTGLAGTLDTQYF
TRBJ2-5,TRBV3-1,CASRAGTGWGQETQYF
TRBJ2-3,TRBV2,CASSGAYGSLSTDTQYF
TRBJ2-3,TRBV3-1,CASSQDLGESTDTQYF
TRBJ2-1,TRBV6-1,CASRERPQGARYNEQFF
TRBJ2-5,TRBV6-5,CASSYLLQETQYF
TRBJ2-7,TRBV3-1,CASSLHWTSASYEQYF
TRBJ2-2,TRBV5-1,CASSPQSSRTGELFF
TRBJ2-2,TRBV21-1,CASSKVGGLAGGGRTGELFF
TRBJ1-1,TRBV29-1,CSVVRPVTGAGKAFF
TRBJ1-2,TRBV24-1,CATSDRQINYGYTF
TRBJ2-6,TRBV12-3/TRBV12-4,CATRNSGANVLTF
TRBJ1-5,TRBV27,CASSPGAGSPNSNQPQHF